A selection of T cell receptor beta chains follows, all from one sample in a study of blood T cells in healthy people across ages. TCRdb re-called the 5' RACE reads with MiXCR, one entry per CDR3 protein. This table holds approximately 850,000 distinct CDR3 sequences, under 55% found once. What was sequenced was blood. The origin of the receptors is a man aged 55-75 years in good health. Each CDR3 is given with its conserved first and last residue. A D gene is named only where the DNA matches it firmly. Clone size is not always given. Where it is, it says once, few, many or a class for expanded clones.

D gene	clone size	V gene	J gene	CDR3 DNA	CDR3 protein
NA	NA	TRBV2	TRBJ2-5	TGTGCCAGCAGGGGTGGATACGAGCAGTGCTTC	CASRGGYEQCF
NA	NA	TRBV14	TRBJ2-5	TGTGCCAGCAGCCAAGGGGTCGAGACCCAGTACTTC	CASSQGVETQYF
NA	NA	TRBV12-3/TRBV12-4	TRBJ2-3	TGTGCCAGCAGTTTAAGGTCCGGCACAGATACGCAGTATTTT	CASSLRSGTDTQYF
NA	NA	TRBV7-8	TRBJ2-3	TGTGCCAGCAGCCATTCGTCTACGGGGGCTAGCACAGATACGCAGTATTTT	CASSHSSTGASTDTQYF
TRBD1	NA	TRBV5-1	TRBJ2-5	TGCGCCAGCAGCCCCTCGGGACAGGGCTTCCAAGAGACCCAGTACTTC	CASSPSGQGFQETQYF
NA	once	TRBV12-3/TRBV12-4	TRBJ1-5	TGTGCCAGCAGTTTAGTGGTGGGGGGCAATCAGCCCCAGCATTTT	CASSLVVGGNQPQHF
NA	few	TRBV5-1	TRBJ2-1	TGCGCCAGCAGCTTGGTTGGGGGACGGGGTTACAATGAGCAGTTCTTC	CASSLVGGRGYNEQFF
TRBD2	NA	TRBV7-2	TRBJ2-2	TGTGCCAGCAGCTTAGAGCGGGGGCGAATGGCCGGGGAGCTGTTTTTT	CASSLERGRMAGELFF
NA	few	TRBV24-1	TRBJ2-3	TGTGCCACCAGTGACGCAAGTAGGGGCACAGATACGCAGTATTTT	CATSDASRGTDTQYF
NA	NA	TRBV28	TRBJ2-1	TGTGCCAGCAGACATGAACCGGGACAAATGGGCAATGAGCAGTTCTTC	CASRHEPGQMGNEQFF
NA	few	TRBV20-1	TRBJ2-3	TGCAGTGCTAGATTCTTCGGACGGTCTAGCACAGATACGCAGTATTTT	CSARFFGRSSTDTQYF
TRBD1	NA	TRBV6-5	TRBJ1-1	TGTGCCAGCAGACTACAGGGGCTCGGCACTGAAGCTTTCTTT	CASRLQGLGTEAFF
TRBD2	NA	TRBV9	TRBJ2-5	TGTGCCAGCAGCGACTCCGGGACTACACCCCATGAGACCCAGTACTTC	CASSDSGTTPHETQYF
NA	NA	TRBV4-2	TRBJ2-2	TGTGCCAGCAGCCAAGAAAACCAAGGAGAGCTGTTTTTT	CASSQENQGELFF
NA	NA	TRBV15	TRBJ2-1	TGTGCCACCAGCAGAGATTCGACAGGGACTCTCTACAATGAGCAGTTCTTC	CATSRDSTGTLYNEQFF
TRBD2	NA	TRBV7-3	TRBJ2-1	TGTGCCAGCAGCTTAACGGGCGGGGGGGTTAATGAGCAGTTCTTC	CASSLTGGGVNEQFF
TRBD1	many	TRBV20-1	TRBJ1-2	TGCAGTGCTACTAAGTCCCGGGACAGGGGAGGGGGCTACACCTTC	CSATKSRDRGGGYTF
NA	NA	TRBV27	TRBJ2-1	TGTGCCAGCAGTTTATGGTTTGGGGGGAGCTCCTACAATGAGCAGTTCTTC	CASSLWFGGSSYNEQFF
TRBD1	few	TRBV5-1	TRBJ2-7	TGCGCCAGCGACCCGGGACAGGGTAAGGCCGAGCAGTACTTC	CASDPGQGKAEQYF
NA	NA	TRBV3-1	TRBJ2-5	TGTGCCAGCAGCCAAGAGAGGGACTGGCAAGGGACCCAGTACTTC	CASSQERDWQGTQYF